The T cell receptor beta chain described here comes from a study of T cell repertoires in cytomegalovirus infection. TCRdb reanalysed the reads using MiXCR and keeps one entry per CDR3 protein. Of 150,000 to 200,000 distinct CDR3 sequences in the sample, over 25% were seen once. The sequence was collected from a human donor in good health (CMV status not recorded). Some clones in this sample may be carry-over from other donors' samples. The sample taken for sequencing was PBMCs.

CDR3 sequence: CASNRDRGGEQYF. The CDR3 DNA follows: TGTGCCAGCAACCGGGACAGGGGTGGCGAGCAGTACTTC. The chain joins TRBV12-3 or TRBV12-4 to TRBJ2-7; 10 positions match TRBD1. This CDR3 has 13 residues. Trimming at V came to 7 bases and at J to 6 bases, leaving 6 bases not matched to a gene.